Listed below are T cell receptor beta chains from one sample, sequenced in a study of cytomegalovirus exposure and HLA in healthy donors. Clones were read by immunoSEQ multiplex PCR, and TCRdb kept only the in-frame ones, dropping some. The sample lists 250,000 to 350,000 clones, approximately 87% occurring once. What was sequenced was PBMCs. The receptor set was obtained from a woman aged 18-29 years in good health and CMV-seronegative. Both conserved end residues are part of each CDR3. D genes are given only for firm matches. Only part of the rows carry a size: once, few, many, or a class if the clone is expanded.

d_gene: -; len: 13; v_gene: TRBV6-6; abundance: -; j_gene: TRBJ1-2; CDR3nt: TGTGCCAGCAATCTGGAAGGGGCAGATGGCTACACCTTC; CDR3aa: CASNLEGADGYTF
d_gene: TRBD1; len: 18; v_gene: TRBV2; abundance: -; j_gene: TRBJ1-4; CDR3nt: TGTGCCAGCAGTGAAGGGGCCGGGACAGGGGCGTTCGGTGAAAAACTGTTTTTT; CDR3aa: CASSEGAGTGAFGEKLFF
d_gene: -; len: 13; v_gene: TRBV10-1; abundance: few; j_gene: TRBJ2-7; CDR3nt: TGCGCCAGCAGCTCCACTCCGGGCTACGAGCAGTACTTC; CDR3aa: CASSSTPGYEQYF
d_gene: -; len: 13; v_gene: TRBV5-6; abundance: -; j_gene: TRBJ1-5; CDR3nt: TGTGCCAGCAGCACCTCAGGGCGTCAGCCCCAGCATTTT; CDR3aa: CASSTSGRQPQHF
d_gene: TRBD1; len: 18; v_gene: TRBV28; abundance: -; j_gene: TRBJ1-2; CDR3nt: TGTGCCAGCAGCCTAGGAGGTATGACAGGGGCGGCGAACTATGGCTACACCTTC; CDR3aa: CASSLGGMTGAANYGYTF
d_gene: TRBD1; len: 18; v_gene: TRBV2; abundance: -; j_gene: TRBJ2-5; CDR3nt: TGTGCCAGCACCCAGGGACAGGGGGGAGTTCACCCTTTGGAGACCCAGTACTTC; CDR3aa: CASTQGQGGVHPLETQYF
d_gene: -; len: 17; v_gene: TRBV10-2; abundance: -; j_gene: TRBJ2-2; CDR3nt: TGCGCCAGCAGTGTAAACCAGGGGCCGTCGGACACCGGGGAGCTGTTTTTT; CDR3aa: CASSVNQGPSDTGELFF
d_gene: -; len: 12; v_gene: TRBV9; abundance: few; j_gene: TRBJ1-5; CDR3nt: TGTGCCAGCAGCGTGGGAGACCGGCCCCAGCATTTT; CDR3aa: CASSVGDRPQHF
d_gene: -; len: 14; v_gene: TRBV30; abundance: -; j_gene: TRBJ1-5; CDR3nt: TGTGCCTCGTCCAGGACAGCCTACAATCAGCCCCAGCATTTT; CDR3aa: CASSRTAYNQPQHF
d_gene: TRBD1; len: 15; v_gene: TRBV18; abundance: -; j_gene: TRBJ2-1; CDR3nt: TGTGCCAGCTCACCCCCAATGGGACAGGACAATGAGCAGTTCTTC; CDR3aa: CASSPPMGQDNEQFF
d_gene: TRBD2; len: 16; v_gene: TRBV7-2; abundance: -; j_gene: TRBJ2-7; CDR3nt: TGTGCCAGCAGCCTAGCCTCTAGCGGGAGATCCTACGAGCAGTACTTC; CDR3aa: CASSLASSGRSYEQYF
d_gene: TRBD1; len: 14; v_gene: TRBV18; abundance: -; j_gene: TRBJ1-6; CDR3nt: TGTGCCAGCTCACTGGACAGGCTCCGATCACCCCTCCACTTT; CDR3aa: CASSLDRLRSPLHF
d_gene: -; len: 16; v_gene: TRBV18; abundance: -; j_gene: TRBJ2-5; CDR3nt: TGTGCCAGCTCCCCGTTACACCTCCCCCGCCAAGAGACCCAGTACTTC; CDR3aa: CASSPLHLPRQETQYF
d_gene: -; len: 14; v_gene: TRBV19; abundance: -; j_gene: TRBJ2-7; CDR3nt: TGTGCCAGTAAAGTTAGTGCCGTAGCCTACGAGCAGTACTTC; CDR3aa: CASKVSAVAYEQYF
d_gene: -; len: 14; v_gene: TRBV7-8; abundance: -; j_gene: TRBJ2-7; CDR3nt: TGTGCCAGCAGCTTAGCGCGACAGGCCTACGAGCAGTACTTC; CDR3aa: CASSLARQAYEQYF
d_gene: -; len: 13; v_gene: TRBV19; abundance: once; j_gene: TRBJ1-2; CDR3nt: TGTGCCAGTAGTATAGATTCTGCGGCTCTTGGCACCTTC; CDR3aa: CASSIDSAALGTF
d_gene: TRBD2; len: 18; v_gene: TRBV11-2; abundance: -; j_gene: TRBJ2-1; CDR3nt: TGTGCCAGCAGCTCGACTAGCGGGAGGCCTCTACTAAACAATGAGCAGTTCTTC; CDR3aa: CASSSTSGRPLLNNEQFF
d_gene: -; len: 15; v_gene: TRBV18; abundance: -; j_gene: TRBJ1-6; CDR3nt: TGTGCCAGCTCACAAGCAGGGTCAAATAATTCACCCCTCCACTTT; CDR3aa: CASSQAGSNNSPLHF
d_gene: TRBD2; len: 16; v_gene: TRBV5-1; abundance: -; j_gene: TRBJ2-5; CDR3nt: TGCGCCAGCAGCTCCGGACTAGCGGGAGTCGTGGAGACCCAGTACTTC; CDR3aa: CASSSGLAGVVETQYF
d_gene: -; len: 18; v_gene: TRBV5-4; abundance: -; j_gene: TRBJ2-6; CDR3nt: TGTGCCAGCAGCTTGGGTCTAGCGCATAGAGCTGGGGCCAACGTCCTGACTTTC; CDR3aa: CASSLGLAHRAGANVLTF
d_gene: -; len: 13; v_gene: TRBV6-5; abundance: -; j_gene: TRBJ2-3; CDR3nt: TGTGCCAGCAGTCCCGCGAACACAGATACGCAGTATTTT; CDR3aa: CASSPANTDTQYF
d_gene: -; len: 15; v_gene: TRBV18; abundance: -; j_gene: TRBJ2-5; CDR3nt: TGTGCCAGCTCACCACGTCGGGGGGCCGGGGAGACCCAGTACTTC; CDR3aa: CASSPRRGAGETQYF
d_gene: TRBD1; len: 14; v_gene: TRBV28; abundance: -; j_gene: TRBJ1-1; CDR3nt: TGTGCCAGCAGTTTCTACAGGGGGATTACTGAAGCTTTCTTT; CDR3aa: CASSFYRGITEAFF
d_gene: TRBD1; len: 18; v_gene: TRBV12-5; abundance: -; j_gene: TRBJ2-7; CDR3nt: TGTGCTAGTGGTTCTGTCCACAGGGGAGTGGTTAGAACCTACGAGCAGTACTTC; CDR3aa: CASGSVHRGVVRTYEQYF
d_gene: TRBD1; len: 14; v_gene: TRBV19; abundance: -; j_gene: TRBJ1-1; CDR3nt: TGTGCCAGTAGTACCCGGGACAGGAGAGAATCAGCTTTCTTT; CDR3aa: CASSTRDRRESAFF
d_gene: TRBD1; len: 15; v_gene: TRBV14; abundance: -; j_gene: TRBJ1-6; CDR3nt: TGTGCCAGCAGCCAAGTGCCAGGGGGAGGTTCACCCCTCCACTTT; CDR3aa: CASSQVPGGGSPLHF
d_gene: TRBD1; len: 15; v_gene: TRBV27; abundance: -; j_gene: TRBJ2-7; CDR3nt: TGTGCCAGCAGCCTCGCGTTGGGACAGATCTACGAGCAGTACTTC; CDR3aa: CASSLALGQIYEQYF
d_gene: -; len: 15; v_gene: TRBV5-1; abundance: -; j_gene: TRBJ2-2; CDR3nt: TGCGCCAGCAGCTTGGAGGGAAGGGGAACCGGGGAGCTGTTTTTT; CDR3aa: CASSLEGRGTGELFF
d_gene: TRBD1; len: 18; v_gene: TRBV28; abundance: -; j_gene: TRBJ1-5; CDR3nt: TGTGCCAGCAGTTTATCCCTCCGACAGGGGGGGCTTGGCCAGCCCCAGCATTTT; CDR3aa: CASSLSLRQGGLGQPQHF
d_gene: -; len: 15; v_gene: TRBV27; abundance: -; j_gene: TRBJ2-2; CDR3nt: TGTGCCAGCAGGTCAGGGATCGATGGCACCGGGGAGCTGTTTTTT; CDR3aa: CASRSGIDGTGELFF
d_gene: TRBD1; len: 17; v_gene: TRBV28; abundance: -; j_gene: TRBJ2-7; CDR3nt: TGTGCCAGCAGTCCCGACAGGGGGCACCTCTTTGCCTACGAGCAGTACTTC; CDR3aa: CASSPDRGHLFAYEQYF